This TCR beta chain originates from a study of cytomegalovirus exposure and HLA in healthy donors. Study in general: Researchers previously reported finding 90 million to 130 million unique TCR beta sequences from 170 million or so T cells.

Each donor was nominally healthy when sampled (though unrecorded immune exposures were likely). The sample holds one count of this clone. This CDR3 is 14 amino acids long. CDR1 and CDR2 from the germline V gene are MRHNA and SNTAGT. V lost 7 bases and J lost 0; bases outside the gene matches: 6. The PCR ran on 60 Vbeta and 13 Jbeta primers. Data came from immunoSEQ multiplex PCR; TCRdb stores just in-frame clones and leaves some out. This table has about 120,000 clones, roughly four fifths appearing once. What was sequenced was PBMCs. The receptor's source is a man aged 40-49 years in good health and CMV-seronegative. The J gene is TRBJ2-7, the V gene TRBV6-4, with 7 positions matching TRBD2. CDR3 nucleotides: TGTGCCAGCAAGCACGGGGGGAACTCCTACGAGCAGTACTTC. Translated, it gives CASKHGGNSYEQYF.